This T cell receptor beta chain was obtained from a study of control samples from healthy donors and cancer patients. The assay was immunoSEQ multiplex PCR, and TCRdb's table has in-frame clones only and misses some. The repertoire holds around 82,000 clones, with roughly 90% as singletons. The sequenced sample was blood. This TCR was sampled from a man aged 45-60 years in good health.

CDR3 coding DNA: TGTGCCAGCAGTTACTCCCTAGGGCCGAACACAGATACGCAGTATTTT. This sequence encodes CASSYSLGPNTDTQYF. The chain employs TRBV6-2 or TRBV6-3 and TRBJ2-3; the D is unclear. Germline V lookup: CDR1 MNHEY, CDR2 SVGEGT. V was pared by 0 bases and J by 2 bases, with 12 bases between. CDR3 size: 16 residues.